A single sample gave rise to the 17 T cell receptor beta chains below, sequenced in a study of shared clonotypes between healthy human individuals. Assay used: immunoSEQ multiplex PCR; TCRdb lists only in-frame clones, some missing. The sample lists 1,500,000 or so clones, approximately 96% occurring once. The specimen sequenced was naive CD4+ T cells sorted from blood. Subset specified: CD45RA+ positively selected. These TCRs come from a man aged 30 to 39 in good health.

The chain employs TRBV5-1 and TRBJ2-7; a weak D match, TRBD1 (6 bases). CDR1 and CDR2 (germline): SGHRS, YFSETQ. This CDR3 region has 15 residues. V lost 2 bases and J lost 4, with 16 bases in between. CDR3 region: CASSFVTGQSYEQYF. DNA for the CDR3: TGCGCCAGCAGCTTTGTGACAGGCCAATCATACGAGCAGTACTTC.

The V and J genes are TRBV19 and TRBJ1-3, with a weak D call TRBD1 (5 bases). Trimming left V 6 bases short and J 0 bases short, with 15 bases between. The CDR3 is 16 amino acids. Germline V lookup: CDR1 LNHDA, CDR2 SQIVND (reference sequence). The CDR3 loop is CASSITAQGSGNTIYF. The CDR3 coding sequence is TGTGCCAGTAGCATAACCGCCCAGGGCTCTGGAAACACCATATATTTT.

In this sample, this clone turned up once. V usage is TRBV29-1 and J usage is TRBJ1-5, with D unclear. From germline, CDR1 is SQVTM and CDR2 ANQGSEA. Trimming cost V 1 base and J 7 bases, with 8 bases left between them. The CDR3 extends over 12 amino acids. Written as DNA, the CDR3 is TGCAGCGTTGAAGCCCCGGGGCAGCCCCAGCATTTT. Encoded protein: CSVEAPGQPQHF.

J is TRBJ2-1 and V is TRBV6-4; 11 positions match TRBD2. V shed 5 bases, J shed 4 bases, and the junction held 4 bases outside the gene matches. The CDR3 sequence is 15 residues long. Germline CDR1 reads MRHNA; CDR2 reads SNTAGT. CDR3 sequence (DNA): TGTGCCAGCAGTACCACTAGCGGGGGATACAATGAGCAGTTCTTC. Amino acids: CASSTTSGGYNEQFF.

This rearrangement joins TRBV29-1 to TRBJ2-6, with D tentatively TRBD2 (6 bases). V was clipped by 6 bases and J by 4 bases, with 19 bases between them. Per the germline V gene, CDR1 is SQVTM and CDR2 is ANQGSEA. The CDR3 has 16 residues. The CDR3 DNA follows: TGCAGCGTCGTCCGAGGAGGAGGGGTAGGGGCCAACGTCCTGACTTTC. As protein: CSVVRGGGVGANVLTF.

A single count supports this clone. V usage is TRBV7-6 and J usage is TRBJ2-7; 8 nucleotides agree with TRBD2. The CDR3 is made up of 15 amino acids. Germline CDR1 reads SGHVS; CDR2 reads FNYEAQ. Trimming removed 1 base from V and 1 base from J; junction bases left unmatched: 3. The CDR3 nucleotides are TGTGCCAGCAGCTTAGAACTAGCGGAATCCTACGAGCAGTACTTC. This encodes CASSLELAESYEQYF. The full variable domain, completed using reference TRBV7-6 and TRBJ2-7, is GAGVSQSPRYKVTKRGQDVALRCDPISGHVSLYWYRQALGQGPEFLTYFNYEAQQDKSGLPNDRFSAERPEGSISTLTIQRTEQRDSAMYRCASSLELAESYEQYFGPGTRLTVT.

The chain joins TRBV9 to TRBJ2-7; possible D gene TRBD2, 5 bases. The CDR3 is 14 residues long. V gave up 0 bases and J gave up 4 bases, with 11 bases separating them. Germline CDR1 reads SGDLS; CDR2 reads YYNGEE. In DNA, the CDR3 is TGTGCCAGCAGCGTAGAAAGCGGCCATTACGAGCAGTACTTC. Amino acid sequence: CASSVESGHYEQYF.

The CDR3 DNA reads TGTGCCAGCTCACCCTCCCGGACTGAAAAACTGTTTTTT. Translating gives CASSPSRTEKLFF. V and J are TRBV18 and TRBJ1-4; no reliable D call. Trimming took 3 bases from V and 7 from J, leaving 9 bases between them. Germline-derived CDR1 and CDR2 are KGHSH and LQKENI. CDR3 size: 13 residues.

The V call is TRBV7-9, the J call TRBJ2-1; 15 bases map to TRBD2. Germline CDR1 reads SEHNR; CDR2 reads FQNEAQ (reference sequence). The CDR3 totals 15 residues. The ends lost 6 bases at V and 9 bases at J; junction bases unmatched: 6. DNA of the CDR3: TGTGCCAGCAGGGAGCCGGGACTAGCGGGAGGTGAGCAGTTCTTC. Amino acids: CASREPGLAGGEQFF.

J is TRBJ2-7 and V is TRBV20-1; maybe TRBD2 (6 bases). CDR3 length: 11 amino acids. The V gene lost 3 bases and the J gene lost 11 bases, with 14 bases spanning the gap. In germline, CDR1 is DFQATT, CDR2 SNEGSKA (reference sequence). In DNA form, the CDR3 reads TGCAGTGCTAGTAGCGGCCCAGGCGAGTACTTC. Translating it yields CSASSGPGEYF.

The V and J genes are TRBV19 and TRBJ2-3; 11 bases agree with TRBD2. The CDR3 extends over 17 amino acids. Germline V gene sequence: CDR1 LNHDA, CDR2 SQIVND (reference sequence). Trimming took 7 bases from V and 4 from J; bases not matched to a gene: 13. CDR3 in DNA: TGTGCCAGTACCCTTTCGGGACTAGCGGCCGGGGCAGATACGCAGTATTTT. Its translation: CASTLSGLAAGADTQYF.

The V gene is TRBV15, the J gene TRBJ2-3, with TRBD2 matching 11 bases. V lost 1 base to trimming and J lost 5 bases; unmatched junction nucleotides: 11. Germline CDR1 reads LNHNV; CDR2 reads YYDKDF (reference sequence). This CDR3 is built from 18 residues. The DNA for the CDR3 is TGTGCCACCAGCAGAGGCTTCGTGACTAGCGGGACTATAGATACGCAGTATTTT. It codes for CATSRGFVTSGTIDTQYF.

The chain is built from TRBV7-9 and TRBJ1-2; 8 bases agree with TRBD1. The V segment lost 5 bases and the J segment 7 bases; nucleotides outside the gene matches: 9. This CDR3 region has 14 residues. Germline V gene data show CDR1 as SEHNR and CDR2 as FQNEAQ (reference sequence). The CDR3 sequence is CASSNQGASFGYTF. CDR3 nucleotides: TGTGCCAGCAGCAATCAGGGGGCATCCTTTGGCTACACCTTC. Full variable domain (outside the CDR3, taken from reference TRBV7-9 and TRBJ1-2): DTGVSQNPRHKITKRGQNVTFRCDPISEHNRLYWYRQTLGQGPEFLTYFQNEAQLEKSRLLSDRFSAERPKGSFSTLEIQRTEQGDSAMYLCASSNQGASFGYTFGSGTRLTVV.

In the case of this clone: The final CDR3 position lacks the conserved phenylalanine or tryptophan, pointing to a likely read error. No DNA is shown, since the ends of the CDR3 on it are uncertain; the CDR3 is the one TCRdb lists. The chain carries TRBV10-3 and TRBJ2-7. In germline, CDR1 is ENHRY, CDR2 SYGVKD. The CDR3 spans 14 amino acids, including both terminal residues. CDR3 loop: CAISELLSGSAFTI.

The rearrangement joins TRBV4-3 to TRBJ2-3; 11 nucleotides line up with TRBD2. With 4 bases clipped from V and 2 bases from J, the junction kept 20 bases outside the gene matches. The CDR3 has 21 residues. CDR1 is LGHNA, CDR2 YSLEER, per germline. CDR3 coding DNA: TGCGCCAGCAGCCGTAGATTAGCGGGAGGGCCCGCTAGTAAGAACACAGATACGCAGTATTTT. Translated: CASSRRLAGGPASKNTDTQYF.

The chain has TRBV6-5 and TRBJ2-3; D gene unclear. CDR1 and CDR2 from the germline V gene are MNHEY and SVGAGI. Trimming shortened V by 7 bases and J by 2 bases, and 10 bases separated the two germline ends. This CDR3 is built from 13 residues. Written as DNA, the CDR3 is TGTGCCAGCAAGTTCAAATACACAGATACGCAGTATTTT. This codes for CASKFKYTDTQYF.

The rearrangement links TRBV29-1 to TRBJ2-5, with 7 bases lining up with TRBD2. After removal of 7 bases from V and 5 bases from J, the junction contained 10 bases not matched to a gene. CDR3 length equals 13 residues. Germline V gene sequence: CDR1 SQVTM, CDR2 ANQGSEA. CDR3 DNA: TGCAGCGGTCTGGGCGGGAGCGCGGAGACCCAGTACTTC. It yields the protein CSGLGGSAETQYF.